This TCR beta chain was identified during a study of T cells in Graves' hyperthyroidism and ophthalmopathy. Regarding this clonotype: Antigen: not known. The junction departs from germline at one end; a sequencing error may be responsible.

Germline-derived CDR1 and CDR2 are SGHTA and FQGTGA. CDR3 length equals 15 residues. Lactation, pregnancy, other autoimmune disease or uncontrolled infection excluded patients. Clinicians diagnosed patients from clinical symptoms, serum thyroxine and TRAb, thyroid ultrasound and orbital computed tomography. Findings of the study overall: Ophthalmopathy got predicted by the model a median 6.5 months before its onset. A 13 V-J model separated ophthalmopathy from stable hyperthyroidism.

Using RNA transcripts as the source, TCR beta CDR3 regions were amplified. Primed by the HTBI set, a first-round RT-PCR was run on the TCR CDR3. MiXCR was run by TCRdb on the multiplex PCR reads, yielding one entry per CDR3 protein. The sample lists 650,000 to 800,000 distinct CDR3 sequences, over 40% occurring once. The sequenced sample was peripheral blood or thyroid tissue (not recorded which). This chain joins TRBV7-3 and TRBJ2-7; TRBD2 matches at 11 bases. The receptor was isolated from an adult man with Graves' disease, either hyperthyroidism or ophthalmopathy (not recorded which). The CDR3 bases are TGCGCCAGCAGCCAAGTACTAGCGGGAGTAGGCGAGCAGTACTTC. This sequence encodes CASSQVLAGVGEQYF.